A selection of T cell receptor beta chains follows, all from one sample in a study of PD-1 blockade in mismatch repair-deficient tumors. TCRdb's copy holds only in-frame clones and misses some; the assay was immunoSEQ multiplex PCR. The data hold about 79,000 clones, with roughly 80% observed a single time. The sample was peripheral blood, taken 44 weeks after starting pembrolizumab. The receptors here all came from an adult with mismatch repair-deficient cancer. The CDR3 runs from the conserved cysteine through the conserved F or W. Each record gives: V gene, D gene, clone size, J gene, CDR3 DNA, CDR3 protein. D genes are given only for firm matches. Expanded clones get a size class; other rows say once, few or many, or leave the size out.

TRBV18	.	.	TRBJ1-1	TGTGCCAGCTCGATAGATGGATTCATGAACACTGAAGCTTTCTTT	CASSIDGFMNTEAFF
TRBV5-1	TRBD1	.	TRBJ2-3	TGCGCCAGCAGCATTGCAGAAACCGGGACAGGTTCAGATACGCAGTATTTT	CASSIAETGTGSDTQYF
TRBV11-2	.	.	TRBJ1-2	TGTGCCAGCAGCTTAGAAGGTTGGGGCTACACCTTC	CASSLEGWGYTF
TRBV13	TRBD2	.	TRBJ2-2	TGTGCCAGCAGCTTTCGAGCTAGCGGGCACACCGGGGAGCTGTTTTTT	CASSFRASGHTGELFF
TRBV29-1	TRBD1	.	TRBJ2-1	TGCAGCGTTGAAAAGGGACAGGGGAATGAGCAGTTCTTC	CSVEKGQGNEQFF
TRBV6-6	.	.	TRBJ2-6	TGTGCCAGCGATACGGAAGGGCTCTCTGGGGCCAACGTCCTGACTTTC	CASDTEGLSGANVLTF
TRBV15	TRBD1	.	TRBJ1-2	TGTGCCACCAGCAGAGATCGACAGGGAGGGTTTGGCTACACCTTC	CATSRDRQGGFGYTF
TRBV5-4	.	.	TRBJ1-1	TGTGCCAGCAGCCCCATTGAGGGGCAGGTTAACACTGAAGCTTTCTTT	CASSPIEGQVNTEAFF
TRBV30	.	.	TRBJ2-6	TGTGCCTGGACCCCGGCTGGGGCCAACGTCCTGACTTTC	CAWTPAGANVLTF
TRBV7-3	.	.	TRBJ2-1	TGTGCCAGCAGCTTAACTAAAGCCTCCTACAATGAGCAGTTCTTC	CASSLTKASYNEQFF
TRBV11-2	TRBD1	.	TRBJ2-1	TGTGCCAGCAGCTTAATGGGACAGGGGGGGAATGAGCAGTTCTTC	CASSLMGQGGNEQFF
TRBV4-3	.	.	TRBJ2-2	TGCGCCAGCAGCCAAGCGAGACAGGCCACCGGGGAGCTGTTTTTT	CASSQARQATGELFF
TRBV6-1	TRBD1	.	TRBJ1-1	TGTGCCAGCAGAAGACAGGGGAACACTGAAGCTTTCTTT	CASRRQGNTEAFF
TRBV7-2	.	.	TRBJ1-2	TGTGCCAGCAGCTTAGCTCGGGGGGGTAATGGCTACACCTTC	CASSLARGGNGYTF
TRBV19	.	.	TRBJ1-5	TGTGCCAGTAGTATCTATGGGCAGGTCAATCAGCCCCAGCATTTT	CASSIYGQVNQPQHF
TRBV19	.	few	TRBJ2-6	TGTGCCAGTAGTATCGGTCGTAACTCTGGGGCCAACGTCCTGACTTTC	CASSIGRNSGANVLTF
TRBV27	TRBD2	.	TRBJ2-7	TGTGCCAGCAGTCCCGAAACTAGCGGGAAGAACGAGCAGTACTTC	CASSPETSGKNEQYF
TRBV6-6	.	.	TRBJ1-2	TGTGCCAGCAGCCCCGACGGGAACTATGGCTACACCTTC	CASSPDGNYGYTF
TRBV7-7	TRBD2	.	TRBJ2-2	TGTGCTAGCAGCTTAGGGACTAGCGGGAGCGCCACCGGGGAGCTGTTTTTT	CASSLGTSGSATGELFF
TRBV28	TRBD2	.	TRBJ2-4	TGTGCCAGCAGTCCCCGGGGGGGCGGCATTCAGTACTTC	CASSPRGGGIQYF
TRBV18	.	.	TRBJ2-2	TGTGCCAGCTCACAGACCTTAGGGACTGGCAACACCGGGGAGCTGTTTTTT	CASSQTLGTGNTGELFF
TRBV7-2	TRBD2	few	TRBJ2-3	TGTGCCAGCAGCTTAGGACTAGCGGAGTTAGATACGCAGTATTTT	CASSLGLAELDTQYF
TRBV13	TRBD2	.	TRBJ2-3	TGTGCCAGCAGCTTAGGTGCGGGGGTCACAGATACGCAGTATTTT	CASSLGAGVTDTQYF
TRBV9	.	.	TRBJ1-2	TGTGCCAGCAGCGTAGGTGCAGGAGGCTACACCTTC	CASSVGAGGYTF
TRBV6-1	.	.	TRBJ2-7	TGTGCCAGCAGAGACCCCCGGTCTTTCTTGGAGCAGTACTTC	CASRDPRSFLEQYF